These 12 T cell receptor beta chains were all obtained from the same sample, sequenced in a study of CD8+ T cells in alopecia areata. Once RNA had been extracted, it was reverse transcribed into cDNA to act as the sequencing template. The protocol was immunoSEQ multiplex PCR, while the TCRdb copy is restricted to in-frame clones and leaves out a portion. Altogether approximately 190,000 clones are present, over 45% being singletons, with the ten largest covering more than 5.5%. Regarding treatment: oral pan-JAK inhibitor, 5-10 mg twice daily. Sequencing used CD4+ T cells sorted from blood, obtained at week 24, from a patient treated with tofacitinib. The receptor set was obtained from a human donor with alopecia areata.

The chain combines TRBV6-5 with TRBJ2-5; 9 bases map to TRBD1. Unmatched junction bases numbered 9, after V lost 0 bases and J lost 7 bases. The length of the CDR3 is 16 residues. The germline CDR1 and CDR2 sequences are MNHEY and SVGAGI. The chain's CDR3 is CASSYSPGQGPSTQYF. The CDR3 DNA follows: TGTGCCAGCAGTTACTCCCCGGGACAGGGTCCATCGACCCAGTACTTC.

A word on this clone: Other DNA sequences in this sample translate to the same CDR3. The chain couples TRBV6-5 to TRBJ1-5; D uncertain. The V gene lost 0 bases and the J gene lost 0 bases, with 6 bases spanning the gap. The V gene's germline CDR1 is MNHEY and CDR2 SVGAGI. The CDR3 runs 15 residues. CDR3 nucleotides: TGTGCCAGCAGTTACTCACTCAATAGCAATCAGCCCCAGCATTTT. Its translation is CASSYSLNSNQPQHF.

DNA of the CDR3: TGTGCCAGCAGCGGAAACATTCAGTACTTC. Translation gives CASSGNIQYF. The rearrangement links TRBV7-2 to TRBJ2-4, with D unclear. The CDR3 length is 10 residues. Looked up from germline, CDR1 is SGHTA and CDR2 is FQGNSA. Trimming pared 5 bases from V and 6 bases from J, leaving 2 bases between.

The chain joins TRBV25-1 to TRBJ2-3; D not resolved. Per germline, CDR1 MGHDK and CDR2 SYGVNS. V lost 3 bases, J lost 2 bases, and 6 bases lay in between. CDR3 size: 13 residues. The CDR3 spells CASSDSPTDTQYF. Here the CDR3 DNA reads TGTGCCAGCAGTGACAGCCCCACAGATACGCAGTATTTT.

This clone was picked up a small number of times. The rearrangement uses TRBV7-9 and TRBJ2-2, with 9 nucleotides matching TRBD2. Unmatched junction bases numbered 1, after V lost 3 bases and J lost 5 bases. This CDR3 contains 14 residues. The germline V gene has CDR1 SEHNR and CDR2 FQNEAQ (reference sequence). The CDR3 DNA sequence: TGTGCCAGCAGCTTTAGCGGGAGTACCGGGGAGCTGTTTTTT. This sequence encodes CASSFSGSTGELFF.

The chain is built from TRBV5-1 and TRBJ1-1; D remains unclear. The CDR3 contains 15 residues. Germline CDR1 is SGHRS and CDR2 is YFSETQ. Trimming removed 6 bases at V and 0 bases at J, with 15 bases between. CDR3 sequence: CASIPSTSMNTEAFF. CDR3 bases: TGCGCCAGCATCCCTTCGACATCGATGAACACTGAAGCTTTCTTT. Supplemented by reference TRBV5-1 and TRBJ1-1, the full variable domain reads KAGVTQTPRYLIKTRGQQVTLSCSPISGHRSVSWYQQTPGQGLQFLFEYFSETQRNKGNFPGRFSGRQFSNSRSEMNVSTLELGDSALYLCASIPSTSMNTEAFFGQGTRLTVV.

The CDR3 DNA follows: TGCGCCAGCACTGTAACGGTGCGGGGTCCCGGGGAGACCCAGTACTTC. It encodes CASTVTVRGPGETQYF. The rearrangement links TRBV5-1 to TRBJ2-5; a possible D gene is TRBD2 (6 bases). The CDR3 length is 16 residues. Germline assignment: CDR1 SGHRS and CDR2 YFSETQ. Deletions cut 6 bases from V and 5 bases from J, with 23 bases between.

In this sample, this clone turned up once. The chain joins TRBV7-3 to TRBJ2-1, with a possible D match to TRBD1 (6 bases). The CDR3 extends over 15 amino acids. Germline V gene data show CDR1 as SGHTA and CDR2 as FQGTGA. V was pared by 1 base and J by 8 bases, with 15 bases between. CDR3 region: CASSLIGQGRDEQFF. CDR3 sequence (DNA): TGTGCCAGCAGCTTAATAGGGCAGGGGCGGGATGAGCAGTTCTTC.

This clone has only one observation. The rearrangement links TRBV29-1 to TRBJ2-7; 9 bases line up with TRBD2. J gave up 6 bases and V 7 bases, and 4 bases lay outside the gene matches. Germline assignment: CDR1 SQVTM and CDR2 ANQGSEA. The CDR3 consists of 11 residues. Here the CDR3 reads CSARGGGEQYF. In nucleotides, the CDR3 is TGCAGCGCGCGGGGGGGAGGCGAGCAGTACTTC.

The V call is TRBV5-4, the J call TRBJ2-7; D perhaps matches TRBD1 (5 bases). The CDR3 consists of 15 residues. V shed 0 bases and J shed 5 bases, with 15 bases lying between them. CDR1 SGHNT and CDR2 YYREEE come from the germline V gene (reference sequence). The CDR3 region is CASSLVRVDSHEQYF. Here the CDR3 DNA reads TGTGCCAGCAGCTTGGTCAGGGTAGATAGCCACGAGCAGTACTTC.

The rearrangement uses TRBV29-1 and TRBJ2-5, with 9 bases identical to TRBD2. From germline, CDR1 is SQVTM and CDR2 ANQGSEA. The CDR3 is 12 amino acids. V trimming: 7 bases; J trimming: 5 bases; junction bases outside the gene matches: 5. CDR3 coding DNA: TGCAGCGGCGGGGGGGCCCGGGAGACCCAGTACTTC. It translates to CSGGGARETQYF.

The genes are TRBV7-2 and TRBJ2-7, with 11 bases lining up with TRBD2. Trimming at V came to 1 base and at J to 6 bases, leaving 11 bases not matched to a gene. The CDR3 totals 17 residues. Germline V gene data show CDR1 as SGHTA and CDR2 as FQGNSA. CDR3 sequence (DNA): TGTGCCAGCAGCTTAGATATCGGGACTAGCGGTAGGAGCGAGCAGTACTTC. As protein: CASSLDIGTSGRSEQYF.